The rows below give T cell receptor beta chains drawn from one sample of a study of cytomegalovirus exposure and HLA in healthy donors. The method was immunoSEQ multiplex PCR; TCRdb's version includes in-frame clones alone and lacks a portion of them. This table holds 130,000 or so clones, over 75% found once. Material: PBMCs. The source is a male donor in good health and CMV-seropositive. The CDR3 runs from the conserved cysteine through the conserved F or W. Fields, in order: V gene, D gene, J gene, CDR3 protein. The D gene is left open where the match is weak.

>TRBV9|.|TRBJ2-1
CASSAASRSYNEQFF
>TRBV7-2|TRBD2|TRBJ2-7
CASSLVSSGSTSYEQYF
>TRBV11-2|.|TRBJ1-5
CASSLEGAQPQHF
>TRBV10-1|.|TRBJ1-2
CASSESAPYYGYTF
>TRBV5-6|TRBD1|TRBJ2-7
CASSPSPGQGYEQYF
>TRBV11-3|TRBD1|TRBJ1-2
CASSRIGDRDPNPNYGYTF
>TRBV7-9|TRBD2|TRBJ2-5
CASSEGTSGPQETQYF
>TRBV6-4|TRBD2|TRBJ2-3
CASSDSNGGGGTDTQYF
>TRBV27|.|TRBJ2-5
CASSLLGTQETQYF
>TRBV7-9|.|TRBJ2-1
CASSAKDTFSYNEQFF
>TRBV5-1|TRBD1|TRBJ1-1
CASSPGTGRNEAFF
>TRBV10-3|.|TRBJ1-2
CAITRDTNYGYTF
>TRBV29-1|TRBD1|TRBJ1-2
CSADRGSYGYTF
>TRBV11-3|TRBD2|TRBJ2-1
CASSFGLAGDNEQFF
>TRBV19|.|TRBJ1-1
CASTQFAEAFF
>TRBV7-2|.|TRBJ2-7
CASSLDSLEQYF
>TRBV5-1|.|TRBJ1-1
CASSWAGSPEAFF
>TRBV11-2|.|TRBJ1-1
CASSPVRGGGTEAFF
>TRBV27|TRBD1|TRBJ1-1
CASSYTGDREALF
>TRBV7-2|.|TRBJ1-1
CASSSMRTEAFF
>TRBV7-2|.|TRBJ2-7
CASSLADSHEQYF
>TRBV7-8|.|TRBJ1-4
CASSPSGVFNEKLFF
>TRBV11-2|.|TRBJ1-1
CASSGGTATYTEAFF
>TRBV27|TRBD2|TRBJ2-5
CASRVTSGGPIQETQYF
>TRBV18|.|TRBJ1-5
CASSGQTNQPQHF
>TRBV15|.|TRBJ1-2
CATSRDKTDIYGYTF